This T cell receptor (beta chain) was obtained from a study of siplizumab effects on memory and regulatory T cells. Using immunoSEQ multiplex PCR, the repertoire was profiled, and TCRdb retains in-frame clones only, with some absent. The sample includes 100,000 or so clones, about 93% of them seen just once. CDR3 length: 13 residues. The germline V and J ends were trimmed by 7 bases and 0 bases, with 4 bases remaining between them. Germline V gene sequence: CDR1 SGHTA, CDR2 FQGNSA. The clonotype originates from a human donor in good health. Source material: non-Treg CD4+ T cells sorted from blood. The V gene is TRBV7-2, the J gene TRBJ2-6; D is unclear. Written as DNA, the CDR3 is TGTGCCAGCACCACCTCTGGGGCCAACGTCCTGACTTTC. Its protein is CASTTSGANVLTF.